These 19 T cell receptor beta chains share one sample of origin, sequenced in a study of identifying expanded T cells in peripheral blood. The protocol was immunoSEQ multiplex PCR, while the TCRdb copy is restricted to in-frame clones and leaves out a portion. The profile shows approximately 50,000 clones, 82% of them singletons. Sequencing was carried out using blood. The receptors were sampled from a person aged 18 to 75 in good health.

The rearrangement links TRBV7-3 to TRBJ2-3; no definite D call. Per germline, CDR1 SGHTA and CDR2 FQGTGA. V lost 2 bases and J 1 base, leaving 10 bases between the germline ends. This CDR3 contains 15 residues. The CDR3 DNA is TGTGCCAGCAGCTTACAAGCGACTGGCACAGATACGCAGTATTTT. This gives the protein CASSLQATGTDTQYF.

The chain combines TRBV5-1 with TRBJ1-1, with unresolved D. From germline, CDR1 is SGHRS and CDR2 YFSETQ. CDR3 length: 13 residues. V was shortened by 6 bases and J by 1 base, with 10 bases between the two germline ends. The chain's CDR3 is CASTHEGNTEAFF. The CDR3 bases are TGCGCCAGCACCCACGAGGGGAACACTGAAGCTTTCTTT.

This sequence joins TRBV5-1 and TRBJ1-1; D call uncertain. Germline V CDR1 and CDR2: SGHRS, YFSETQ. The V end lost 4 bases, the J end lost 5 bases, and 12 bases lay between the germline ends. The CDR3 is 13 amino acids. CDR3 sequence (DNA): TGCGCCAGCAGCCCCGAACTAGGGACTGAAGCTTTCTTT. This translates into CASSPELGTEAFF.

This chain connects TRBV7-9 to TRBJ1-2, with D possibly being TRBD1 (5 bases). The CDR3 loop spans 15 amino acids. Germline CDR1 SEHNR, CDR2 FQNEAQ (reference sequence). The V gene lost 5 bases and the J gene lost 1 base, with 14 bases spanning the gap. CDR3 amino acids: CASSADQGDNYGYTF. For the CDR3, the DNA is TGTGCCAGCAGCGCAGACCAGGGTGATAACTATGGCTACACCTTC.

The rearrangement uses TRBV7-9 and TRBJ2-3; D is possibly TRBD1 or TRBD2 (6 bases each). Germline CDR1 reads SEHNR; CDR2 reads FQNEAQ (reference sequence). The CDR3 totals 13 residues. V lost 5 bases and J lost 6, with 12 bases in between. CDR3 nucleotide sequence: TGTGCCAGCAGCCCCGGGGGCGGGGATACGCAGTATTTT. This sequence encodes CASSPGGGDTQYF.

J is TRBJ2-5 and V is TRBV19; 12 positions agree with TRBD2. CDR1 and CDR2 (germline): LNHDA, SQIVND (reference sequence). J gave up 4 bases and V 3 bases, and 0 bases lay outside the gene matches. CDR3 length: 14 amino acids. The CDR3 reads CASSMGLAGETQYF. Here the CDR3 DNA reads TGTGCCAGTAGTATGGGACTAGCGGGAGAGACCCAGTACTTC.

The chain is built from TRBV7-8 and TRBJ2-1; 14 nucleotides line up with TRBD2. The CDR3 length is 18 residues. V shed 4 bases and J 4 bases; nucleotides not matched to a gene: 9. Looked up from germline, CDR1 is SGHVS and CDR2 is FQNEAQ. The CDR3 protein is CASSSGTSGSYRYNEQFF. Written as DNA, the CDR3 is TGTGCCAGCAGCTCCGGGACTAGCGGGAGTTATAGGTACAATGAGCAGTTCTTC.

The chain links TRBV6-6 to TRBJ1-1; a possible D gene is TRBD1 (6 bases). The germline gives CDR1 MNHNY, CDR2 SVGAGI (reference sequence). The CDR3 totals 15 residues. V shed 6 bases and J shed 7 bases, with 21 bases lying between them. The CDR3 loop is CASRRTEEPRGEAFF. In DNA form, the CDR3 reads TGTGCCAGCAGGAGGACAGAAGAGCCTAGGGGTGAAGCTTTCTTT.

The DNA of the CDR3 is TGTGCCAGTAGTATGCCACAGGGGGCTAGCACTGAAGCTTTCTTT. Protein: CASSMPQGASTEAFF. The rearrangement links TRBV19 to TRBJ1-1, with 9 positions matching TRBD1. The CDR3 length is 15 residues. J gave up 4 bases and V 3 bases, and 6 bases lay outside the gene matches. Germline assignment: CDR1 LNHDA and CDR2 SQIVND (reference sequence).

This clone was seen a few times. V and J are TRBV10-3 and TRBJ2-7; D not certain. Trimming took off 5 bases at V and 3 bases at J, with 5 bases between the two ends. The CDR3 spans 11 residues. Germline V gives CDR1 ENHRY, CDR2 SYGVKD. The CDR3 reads CAISSGYEQYF. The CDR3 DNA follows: TGTGCCATCAGTTCCGGCTACGAGCAGTACTTC.

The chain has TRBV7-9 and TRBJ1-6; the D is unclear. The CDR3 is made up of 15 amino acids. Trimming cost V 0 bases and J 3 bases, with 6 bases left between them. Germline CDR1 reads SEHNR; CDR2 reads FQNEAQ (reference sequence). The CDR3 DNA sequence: TGTGCCAGCAGCTTAGCGCAGAACTATAATTCACCCCTCCACTTT. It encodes CASSLAQNYNSPLHF.

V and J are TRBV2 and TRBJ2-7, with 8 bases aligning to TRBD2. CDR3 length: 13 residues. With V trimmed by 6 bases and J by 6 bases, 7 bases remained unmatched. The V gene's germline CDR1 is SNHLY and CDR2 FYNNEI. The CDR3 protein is CASSVRAGGEQYF. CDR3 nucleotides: TGTGCCAGCAGCGTGCGGGCGGGGGGCGAGCAGTACTTC.

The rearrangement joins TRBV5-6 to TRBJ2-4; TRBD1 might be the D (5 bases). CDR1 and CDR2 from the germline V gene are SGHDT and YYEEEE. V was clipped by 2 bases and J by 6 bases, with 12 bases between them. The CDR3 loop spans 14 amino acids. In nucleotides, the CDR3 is TGTGCCAGCAGCTTAGGACGGACAAGAAACATTCAGTACTTC. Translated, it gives CASSLGRTRNIQYF.

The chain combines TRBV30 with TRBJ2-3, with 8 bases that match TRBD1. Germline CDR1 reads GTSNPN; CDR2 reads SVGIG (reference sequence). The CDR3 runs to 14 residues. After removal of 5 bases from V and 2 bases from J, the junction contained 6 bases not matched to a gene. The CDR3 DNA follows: TGTGCCTGGGACAGGGGCCTGTCCACAGATACGCAGTATTTT. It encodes CAWDRGLSTDTQYF.

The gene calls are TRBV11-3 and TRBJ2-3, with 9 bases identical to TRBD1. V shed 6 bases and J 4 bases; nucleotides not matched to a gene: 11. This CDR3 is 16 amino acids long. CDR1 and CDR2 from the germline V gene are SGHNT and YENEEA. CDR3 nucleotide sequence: TGTGCCAGCAGGAGAGGAGGACAGGGGCGAGCAGATACGCAGTATTTT. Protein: CASRRGGQGRADTQYF.

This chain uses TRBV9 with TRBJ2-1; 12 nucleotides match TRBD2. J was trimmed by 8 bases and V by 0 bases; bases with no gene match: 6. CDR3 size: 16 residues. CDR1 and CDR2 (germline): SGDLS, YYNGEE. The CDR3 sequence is CASSVGPSGRADEQFF. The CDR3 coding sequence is TGTGCCAGCAGCGTAGGACCTAGCGGGAGGGCCGATGAGCAGTTCTTC.

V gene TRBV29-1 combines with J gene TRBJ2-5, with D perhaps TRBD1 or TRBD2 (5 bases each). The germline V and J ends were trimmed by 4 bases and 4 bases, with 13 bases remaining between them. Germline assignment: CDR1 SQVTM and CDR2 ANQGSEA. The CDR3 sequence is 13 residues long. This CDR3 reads CSVGDVGSETQYF. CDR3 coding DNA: TGCAGCGTTGGGGACGTCGGCTCAGAGACCCAGTACTTC.

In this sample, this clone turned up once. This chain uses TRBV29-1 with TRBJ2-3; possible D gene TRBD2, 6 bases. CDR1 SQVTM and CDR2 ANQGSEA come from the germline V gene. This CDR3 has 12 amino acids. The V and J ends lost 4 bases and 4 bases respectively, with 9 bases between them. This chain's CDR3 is CSVVPSADTQYF. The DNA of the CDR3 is TGCAGCGTTGTCCCTAGCGCAGATACGCAGTATTTT.

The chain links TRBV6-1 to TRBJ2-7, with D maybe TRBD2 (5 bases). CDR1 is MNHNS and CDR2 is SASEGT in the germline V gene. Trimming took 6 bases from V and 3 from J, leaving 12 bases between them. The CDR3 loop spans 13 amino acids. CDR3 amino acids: CASRHTGGYEQYV. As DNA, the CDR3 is TGTGCCAGCAGACACACTGGAGGCTACGAGCAGTACGTC.